The clone carrying this T cell receptor (beta chain) was seen more than once but under ten times. This specimen belongs to a study of T cells after yellow fever vaccination. Study at large: Some fractions had low cell numbers, and these were prepared with SMART-Seq v4 Ultra Low Input.

A process of 5'RACE template switching, which added a universal primer site and UMIs, was used to make TCR cDNA. TCRdb re-analysed the 5' RACE reads in MiXCR, keeping a single row per CDR3 protein. This table has roughly 320,000 distinct CDR3 sequences, around 10% appearing once. CDR3 length equals 15 residues. Germline V gene data show CDR1 as SGDLS and CDR2 as YYNGEE. Germline trimming cut 3 bases from V and 6 bases from J; bases unmatched to any gene: 8. This rearrangement joins TRBV9 to TRBJ2-1; 8 bases line up with TRBD2. The sequence came from a man aged 18 to 29 who received the YFV17D yellow fever vaccine. Material: CD4+ T cells sorted from PBMCs, obtained 45 days after the yellow fever booster vaccination. This CDR3 is CASSARGSGTNEQFF. CDR3 DNA: TGTGCCAGCAGCGCCAGGGGTAGCGGGACCAATGAGCAGTTCTTC. Full variable domain (rest looked up from reference TRBV9 and TRBJ2-1): DSGVTQTPKHLITATGQRVTLRCSPRSGDLSVYWYQQSLDQGLQFLIQYYNGEERAKGNILERFSAQQFPDLHSELNLSSLELGDSALYFCASSARGSGTNEQFFGPGTRLTVL.